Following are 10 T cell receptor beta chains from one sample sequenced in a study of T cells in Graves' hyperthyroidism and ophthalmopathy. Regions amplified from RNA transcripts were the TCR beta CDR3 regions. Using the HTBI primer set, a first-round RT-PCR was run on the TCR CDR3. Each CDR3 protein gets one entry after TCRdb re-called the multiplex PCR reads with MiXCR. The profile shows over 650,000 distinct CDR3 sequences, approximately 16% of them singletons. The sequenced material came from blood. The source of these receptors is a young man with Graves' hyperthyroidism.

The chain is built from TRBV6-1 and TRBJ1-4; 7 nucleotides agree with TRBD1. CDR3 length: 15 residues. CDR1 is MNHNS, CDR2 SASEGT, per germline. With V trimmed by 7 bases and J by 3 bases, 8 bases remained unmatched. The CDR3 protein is CASKTGDVANEKLFF. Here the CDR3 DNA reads TGTGCCAGCAAAACAGGGGATGTGGCTAATGAAAAACTGTTTTTT.

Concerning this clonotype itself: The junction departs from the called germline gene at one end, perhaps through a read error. DNA for the CDR3: TGTGCCAACAGTCGGGCGGGAGGCCCCCAAGGGACCCAGTACTTC. This translates into CANSRAGGPQGTQYF. V and J are TRBV25-1 and TRBJ2-5; TRBD2 aligns across 8 bases. The CDR3 is made up of 15 amino acids. Germline V gives CDR1 MGHDK, CDR2 SYGVNS.

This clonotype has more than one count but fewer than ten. CDR3 amino acids: CSARVGTGRRSNQPQHF. DNA of the CDR3: TGCAGTGCTAGAGTCGGGACAGGGCGGCGAAGCAATCAGCCCCAGCATTTT. The chain joins TRBV20-1 to TRBJ1-5; 9 bases agree with TRBD1. The V segment lost 1 base and the J segment 1 base; nucleotides outside the gene matches: 8. This CDR3 spans 17 amino acids. Germline V CDR1 and CDR2: DFQATT, SNEGSKA (reference sequence).

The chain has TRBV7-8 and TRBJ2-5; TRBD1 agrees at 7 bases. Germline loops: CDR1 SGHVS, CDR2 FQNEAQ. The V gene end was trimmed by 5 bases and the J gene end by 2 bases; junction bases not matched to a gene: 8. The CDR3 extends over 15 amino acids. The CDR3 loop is CASSVQGPAQETQYF. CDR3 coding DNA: TGTGCCAGCAGCGTACAGGGGCCGGCTCAAGAGACCCAGTACTTC. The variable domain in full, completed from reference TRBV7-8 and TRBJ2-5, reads GAGVSQSPRYKVAKRGQDVALRCDPISGHVSLFWYQQALGQGPEFLTYFQNEAQLDKSGLPSDRFFAERPEGSVSTLKIQRTQQEDSAVYLCASSVQGPAQETQYFGPGTRLLVL.

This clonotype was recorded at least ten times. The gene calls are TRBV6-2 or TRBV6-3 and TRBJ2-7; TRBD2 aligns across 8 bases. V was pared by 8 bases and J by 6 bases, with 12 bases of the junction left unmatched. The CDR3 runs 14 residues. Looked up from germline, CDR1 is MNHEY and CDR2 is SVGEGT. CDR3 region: CASAPGRGAAEQYF. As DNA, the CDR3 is TGTGCCAGCGCCCCCGGGAGGGGTGCCGCCGAGCAGTACTTC.

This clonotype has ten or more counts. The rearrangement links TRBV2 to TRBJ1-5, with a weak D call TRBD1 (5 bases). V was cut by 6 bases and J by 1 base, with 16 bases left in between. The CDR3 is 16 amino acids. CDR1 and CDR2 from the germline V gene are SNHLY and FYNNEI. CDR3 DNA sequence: TGTGCCAGCAGGGATGGGGCAATTCCCAGCAATCAGCCCCAGCATTTT. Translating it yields CASRDGAIPSNQPQHF.

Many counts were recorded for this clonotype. CDR3 loop: CASSLGTGPSPLHF. In DNA, the CDR3 is TGTGCCAGCAGCTTGGGGACAGGGCCGTCACCCCTCCACTTT. The J gene is TRBJ1-6, the V gene TRBV7-3, with 9 bases fitting TRBD1. CDR1 and CDR2 (germline): SGHTA, FQGTGA. There are 14 residues in the CDR3. V dropped 3 bases and J dropped 10; count of bases not matched to a gene: 4.

This CDR3 reads CASSPRGRNTGELFF. Here the CDR3 DNA reads TGTGCCAGCAGCCCTAGGGGGCGGAACACCGGGGAGCTGTTTTTT. The chain is built from TRBV7-8 and TRBJ2-2, with 7 bases that match TRBD1. The ends lost 5 bases at V and 1 base at J; junction bases unmatched: 4. From germline, CDR1 is SGHVS and CDR2 FQNEAQ. CDR3 length: 15 residues.

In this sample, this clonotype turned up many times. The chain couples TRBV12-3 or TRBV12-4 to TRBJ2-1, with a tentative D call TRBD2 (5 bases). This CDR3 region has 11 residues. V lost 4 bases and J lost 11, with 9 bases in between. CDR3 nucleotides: TGTGCCAGCAGTTACCCGGGAAAGCAGTTCTTC. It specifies CASSYPGKQFF.

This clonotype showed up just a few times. The CDR3 DNA is TGTGCCAGCAGTGCCTTGAACAAGGCAGCAGGGGACACTGAAGCTTTCTTT. The encoded protein is CASSALNKAAGDTEAFF. The rearrangement joins TRBV27 to TRBJ1-1, with D possibly matching TRBD1 (6 bases). V was trimmed by 5 bases and J by 3 bases, leaving 22 bases between them. The germline V gene encodes CDR1 MNHEY and CDR2 SMNVEV (reference sequence). This CDR3 region has 17 residues.